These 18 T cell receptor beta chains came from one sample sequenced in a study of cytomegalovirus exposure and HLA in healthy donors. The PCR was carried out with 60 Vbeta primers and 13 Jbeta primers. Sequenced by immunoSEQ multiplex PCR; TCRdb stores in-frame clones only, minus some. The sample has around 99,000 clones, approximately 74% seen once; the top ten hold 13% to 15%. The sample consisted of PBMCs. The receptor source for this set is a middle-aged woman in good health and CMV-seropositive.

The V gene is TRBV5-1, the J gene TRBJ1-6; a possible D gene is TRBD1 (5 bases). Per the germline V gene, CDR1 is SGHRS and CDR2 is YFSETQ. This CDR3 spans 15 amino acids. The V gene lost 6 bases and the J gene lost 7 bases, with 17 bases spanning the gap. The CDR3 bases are TGCGCCAGCAACCTCTCGCCAGGGATAAATTCACCCCTCCACTTT. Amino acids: CASNLSPGINSPLHF.

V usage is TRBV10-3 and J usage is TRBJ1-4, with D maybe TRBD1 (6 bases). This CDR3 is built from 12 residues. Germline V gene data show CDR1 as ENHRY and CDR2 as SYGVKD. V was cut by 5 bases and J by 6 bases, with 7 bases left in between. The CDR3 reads CAISRGYEKLFF. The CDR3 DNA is TGTGCCATCAGTAGGGGGTATGAAAAACTGTTTTTT.

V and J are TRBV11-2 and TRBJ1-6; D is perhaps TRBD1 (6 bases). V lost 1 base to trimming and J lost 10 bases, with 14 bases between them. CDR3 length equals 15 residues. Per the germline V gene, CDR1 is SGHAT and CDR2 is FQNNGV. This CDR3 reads CASSLVQGLGSPLHF. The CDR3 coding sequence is TGTGCCAGCAGCTTAGTACAGGGTTTGGGCTCACCCCTCCACTTT.

CDR3 coding DNA: TGTGCCAGTAGTACAGGGCCCCGCACTGAAGCTTTCTTT. Encoded protein: CASSTGPRTEAFF. The rearrangement uses TRBV19 and TRBJ1-1; possibly TRBD1 for D (5 bases). Germline-derived CDR1 and CDR2 are LNHDA and SQIVND (reference sequence). V was pared by 4 bases and J by 4 bases, with 10 bases between. The length of the CDR3 is 13 residues.

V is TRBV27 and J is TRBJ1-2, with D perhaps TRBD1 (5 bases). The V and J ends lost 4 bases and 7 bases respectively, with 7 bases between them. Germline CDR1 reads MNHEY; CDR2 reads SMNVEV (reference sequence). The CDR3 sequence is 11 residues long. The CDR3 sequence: CASSSGFGYTF. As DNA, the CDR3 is TGTGCCAGCAGTTCAGGGTTTGGCTACACCTTC.

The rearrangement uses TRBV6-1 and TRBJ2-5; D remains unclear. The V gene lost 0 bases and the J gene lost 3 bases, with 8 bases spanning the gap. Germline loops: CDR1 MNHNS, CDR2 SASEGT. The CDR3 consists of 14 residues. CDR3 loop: CASSEARLKETQYF. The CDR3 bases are TGTGCCAGCAGTGAAGCGCGCCTCAAAGAGACCCAGTACTTC.

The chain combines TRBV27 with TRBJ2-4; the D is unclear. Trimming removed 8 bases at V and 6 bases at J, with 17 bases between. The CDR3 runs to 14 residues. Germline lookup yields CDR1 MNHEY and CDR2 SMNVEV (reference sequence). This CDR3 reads CASRGGSLGNIQYF. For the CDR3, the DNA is TGTGCCAGCCGAGGTGGCAGTTTGGGAAACATTCAGTACTTC.

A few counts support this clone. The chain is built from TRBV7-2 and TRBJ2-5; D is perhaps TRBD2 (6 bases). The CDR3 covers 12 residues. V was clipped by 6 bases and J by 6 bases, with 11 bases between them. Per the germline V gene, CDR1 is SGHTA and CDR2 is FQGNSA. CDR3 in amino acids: CASSRDSQTQYF. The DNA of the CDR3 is TGTGCCAGCAGTCGGGACTCTCAGACCCAGTACTTC.

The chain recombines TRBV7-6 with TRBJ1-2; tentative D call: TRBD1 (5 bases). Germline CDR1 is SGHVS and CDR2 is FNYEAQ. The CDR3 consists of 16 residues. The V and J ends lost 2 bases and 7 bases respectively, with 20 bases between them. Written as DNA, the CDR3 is TGTGCCAGCAGCTTACTGGGGGGGGAGAACGTCGGTGGCTACACCTTC. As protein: CASSLLGGENVGGYTF.

The chain's CDR3 is CASSARQGGYGYTF. The CDR3 DNA follows: TGTGCCAGCAGTGCCCGACAGGGAGGCTATGGCTACACCTTC. The chain is built from TRBV6-1 and TRBJ1-2, with 7 nucleotides matching TRBD1. The CDR3 loop spans 14 amino acids. Germline CDR1 is MNHNS and CDR2 is SASEGT. V lost 4 bases to trimming and J lost 4 bases; unmatched junction nucleotides: 6.

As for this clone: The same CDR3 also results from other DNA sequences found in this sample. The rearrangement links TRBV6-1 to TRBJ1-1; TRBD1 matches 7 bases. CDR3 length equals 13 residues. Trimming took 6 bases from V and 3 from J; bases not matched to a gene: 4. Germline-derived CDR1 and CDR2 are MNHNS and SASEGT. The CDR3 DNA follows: TGTGCCAGCAGCCCCAGGGGGGACACTGAAGCTTTCTTT. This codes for CASSPRGDTEAFF.

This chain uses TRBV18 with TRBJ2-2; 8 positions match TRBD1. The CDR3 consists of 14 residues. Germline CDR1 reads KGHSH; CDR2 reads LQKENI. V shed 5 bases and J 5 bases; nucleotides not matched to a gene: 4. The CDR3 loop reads CASSRQGRTGELFF. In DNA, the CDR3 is TGTGCCAGCTCAAGACAGGGGCGAACCGGGGAGCTGTTTTTT.

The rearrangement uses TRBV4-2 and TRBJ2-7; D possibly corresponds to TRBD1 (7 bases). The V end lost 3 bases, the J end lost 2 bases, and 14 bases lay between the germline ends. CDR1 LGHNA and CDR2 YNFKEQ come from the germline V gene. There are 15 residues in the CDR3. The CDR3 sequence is CASSQRPGGTYEQYF. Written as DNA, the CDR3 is TGTGCCAGCAGCCAGCGGCCAGGGGGGACCTACGAGCAGTACTTC.

CDR3 amino acids: CAISDRRQEQYF. The DNA for the CDR3 is TGTGCCATCAGTGATCGGAGGCAGGAGCAGTACTTC. V is TRBV10-3 and J is TRBJ2-7; possible D gene TRBD2, 5 bases. CDR1 ENHRY and CDR2 SYGVKD come from the germline V gene. Trimming took off 3 bases at V and 7 bases at J, with 10 bases between the two ends. This CDR3 has 12 residues.

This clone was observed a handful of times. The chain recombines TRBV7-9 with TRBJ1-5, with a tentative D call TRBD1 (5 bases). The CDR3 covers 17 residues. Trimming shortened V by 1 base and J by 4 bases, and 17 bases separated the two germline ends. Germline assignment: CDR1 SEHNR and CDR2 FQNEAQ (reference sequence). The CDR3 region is CASSLGPGWRGNQPQHF. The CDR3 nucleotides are TGTGCCAGCAGCTTAGGTCCGGGGTGGCGGGGGAATCAGCCCCAGCATTTT.

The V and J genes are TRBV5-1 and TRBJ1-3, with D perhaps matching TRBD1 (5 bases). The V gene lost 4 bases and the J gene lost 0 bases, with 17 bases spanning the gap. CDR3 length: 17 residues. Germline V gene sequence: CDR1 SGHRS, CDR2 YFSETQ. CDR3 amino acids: CASSPGEGLHSGNTIYF. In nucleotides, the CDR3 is TGCGCCAGCAGCCCCGGGGAGGGACTCCACTCTGGAAACACCATATATTTT.

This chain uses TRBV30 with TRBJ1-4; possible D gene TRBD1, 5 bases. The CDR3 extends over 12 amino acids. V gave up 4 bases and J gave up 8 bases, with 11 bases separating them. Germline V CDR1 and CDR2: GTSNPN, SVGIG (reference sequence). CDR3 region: CAWNQGREKLFF. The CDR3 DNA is TGTGCCTGGAATCAGGGAAGAGAAAAACTGTTTTTT.

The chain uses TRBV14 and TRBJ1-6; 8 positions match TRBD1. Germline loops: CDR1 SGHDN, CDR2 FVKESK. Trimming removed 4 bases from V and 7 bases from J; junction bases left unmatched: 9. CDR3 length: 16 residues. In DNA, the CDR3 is TGTGCCAGCAGCCGTGGATGGCAGGGGGCGAATTCACCCCTCCACTTT. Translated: CASSRGWQGANSPLHF.